A single sample gave rise to the 4 T cell receptor beta chains below, sequenced in a study of T cells in Graves' hyperthyroidism and ophthalmopathy. The source material, RNA transcripts, was used to amplify TCR beta CDR3 regions. A set of HTBI primers served as the primers for a first-round RT-PCR of the TCR CDR3. MiXCR, run by TCRdb on the multiplex PCR reads, gives a single entry per CDR3 protein. This table has approximately 520,000 distinct CDR3 sequences, around a quarter appearing once. Sequenced material: blood. Every receptor here comes from a woman younger than 45 with Graves' ophthalmopathy.

Many counts were recorded for this clonotype. The V gene is TRBV20-1, the J gene TRBJ2-2; D remains unclear. Germline lookup yields CDR1 DFQATT and CDR2 SNEGSKA (reference sequence). The CDR3 contains 14 residues. V lost 2 bases and J 2 bases, leaving 9 bases between the germline ends. CDR3 sequence reads: CSARILSNTGELFF. The DNA for the CDR3 is TGCAGTGCTAGAATCCTTTCTAACACCGGGGAGCTGTTTTTT.

This chain links TRBV29-1 with TRBJ2-2; D assignment may be TRBD1 or TRBD2 (5 bases each). The CDR3 runs 14 residues. The V gene lost 8 bases and the J gene lost 5 bases, with 18 bases spanning the gap. Germline values: CDR1 SQVTM, CDR2 ANQGSEA. The chain's CDR3 is CSSTGTEVTGELFF. In nucleotides, the CDR3 is TGCAGCTCCACCGGGACCGAGGTTACCGGGGAGCTGTTTTTT.

This clonotype was counted at least ten times. This rearrangement joins TRBV11-2 to TRBJ1-5; D is unclear. This CDR3 region has 16 residues. Trimming cost V 1 base and J 0 bases, with 10 bases left between them. CDR1 SGHAT and CDR2 FQNNGV come from the germline V gene. This chain's CDR3 is CASSLGGRFSNQPQHF. The CDR3 DNA sequence: TGTGCCAGCAGCTTAGGTGGACGGTTTAGCAATCAGCCCCAGCATTTT.

The chain employs TRBV19 and TRBJ2-7, with D possibly being TRBD2 (6 bases). The germline CDR1 and CDR2 sequences are LNHDA and SQIVND (reference sequence). Trimming shortened V by 7 bases and J by 7 bases, and 23 bases separated the two germline ends. This CDR3 is built from 15 residues. The CDR3 region is CASTPGLANSMEQYF. CDR3 sequence (DNA): TGTGCCAGTACCCCAGGGCTAGCGAACTCGATGGAGCAGTACTTC.